This TCR beta chain was identified during a study of T cells in Graves' hyperthyroidism and ophthalmopathy. Study-level findings and limits: Appearing also in blood were most of the thyroid clonotypes expanded above 0.001. Before onset, by a median of about seven months, the model predicted ophthalmopathy.

V was pared by 0 bases and J by 5 bases, with 16 bases between. The CDR3 is 16 residues long. Looked up from germline, CDR1 is SGHAT and CDR2 is FQNNGV. This clonotype has a count of ten or more. The antigen is not known. Amplified TCR beta CDR3 regions derived from RNA transcripts. A first-round RT-PCR of the TCR CDR3 used the HTBI primer set. One entry per CDR3 protein, called by TCRdb with MiXCR from the multiplex PCR reads. Found here are 550,000 to 850,000 distinct CDR3 sequences, 18% of them singletons; the top ten hold 16%. Source material for PBMCs was around 10 ml fresh peripheral blood. The chain has TRBV11-2 and TRBJ2-5; D remains ambiguous. Material for sequencing was blood. The sequence derives from a woman aged 50 to 60 with Graves' hyperthyroidism that later progressed to Graves' ophthalmopathy. CDR3 residues: CASSLDRAKLGETQYF. DNA for the CDR3: TGTGCCAGCAGCTTAGATCGGGCTAAACTTGGGGAGACCCAGTACTTC.